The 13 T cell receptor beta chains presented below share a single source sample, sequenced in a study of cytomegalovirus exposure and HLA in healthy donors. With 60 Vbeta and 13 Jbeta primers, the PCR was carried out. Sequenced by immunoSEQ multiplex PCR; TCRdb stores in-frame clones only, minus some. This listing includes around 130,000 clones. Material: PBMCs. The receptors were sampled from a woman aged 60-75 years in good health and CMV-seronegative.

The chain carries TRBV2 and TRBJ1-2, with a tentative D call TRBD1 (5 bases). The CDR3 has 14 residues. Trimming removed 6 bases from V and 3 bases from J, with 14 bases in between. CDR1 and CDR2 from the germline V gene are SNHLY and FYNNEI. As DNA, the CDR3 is TGTGCCAGCAGGGGTGGAGGGGCTTACTATGGCTACACCTTC. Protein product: CASRGGGAYYGYTF.

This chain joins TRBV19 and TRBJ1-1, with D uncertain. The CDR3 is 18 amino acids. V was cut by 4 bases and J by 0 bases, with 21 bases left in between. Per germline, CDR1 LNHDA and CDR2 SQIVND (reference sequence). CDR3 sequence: CASSTLINRVSVNTEAFF. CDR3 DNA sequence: TGTGCCAGTAGTACCCTTATAAACCGTGTGTCGGTGAACACTGAAGCTTTCTTT.

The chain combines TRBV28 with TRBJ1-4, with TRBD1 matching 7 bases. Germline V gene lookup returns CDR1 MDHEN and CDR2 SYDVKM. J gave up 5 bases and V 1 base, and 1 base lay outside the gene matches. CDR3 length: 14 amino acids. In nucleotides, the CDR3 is TGTGCCAGCAGTTTATCACAGGGGAATGAAAAACTGTTTTTT. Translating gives CASSLSQGNEKLFF. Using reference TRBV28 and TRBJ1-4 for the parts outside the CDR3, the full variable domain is DVKVTQSSRYLVKRTGEKVFLECVQDMDHENMFWYRQDPGLGLRLIYFSYDVKMKEKGDIPEGYSVSREKKERFSLILESASTNQTSMYLCASSLSQGNEKLFFGSGTQLSVL.

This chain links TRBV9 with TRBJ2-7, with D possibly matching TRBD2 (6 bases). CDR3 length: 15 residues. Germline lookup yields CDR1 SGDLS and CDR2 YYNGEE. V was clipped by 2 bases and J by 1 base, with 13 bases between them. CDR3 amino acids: CASSVGIGTSYEQYF. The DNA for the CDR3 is TGTGCCAGCAGCGTGGGAATTGGGACTTCCTACGAGCAGTACTTC.

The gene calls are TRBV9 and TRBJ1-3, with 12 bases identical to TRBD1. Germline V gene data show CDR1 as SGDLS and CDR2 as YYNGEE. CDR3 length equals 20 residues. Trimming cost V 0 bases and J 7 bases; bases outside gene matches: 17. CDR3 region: CASSVAAHAGTGGRHNTIYF. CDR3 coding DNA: TGTGCCAGCAGCGTAGCTGCCCACGCCGGGACAGGGGGCAGACATAACACCATATATTTT.

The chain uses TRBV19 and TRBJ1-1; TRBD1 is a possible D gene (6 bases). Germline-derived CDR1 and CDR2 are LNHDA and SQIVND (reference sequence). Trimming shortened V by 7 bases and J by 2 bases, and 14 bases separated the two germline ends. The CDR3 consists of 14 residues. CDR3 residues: CASNRPGDNTEAFF. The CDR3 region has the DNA TGTGCCAGTAATAGGCCAGGGGACAACACTGAAGCTTTCTTT.

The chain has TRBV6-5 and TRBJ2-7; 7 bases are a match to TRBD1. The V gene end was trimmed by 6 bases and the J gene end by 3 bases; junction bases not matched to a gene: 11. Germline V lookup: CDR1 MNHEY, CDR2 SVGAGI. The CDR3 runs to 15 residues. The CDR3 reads CASSLTGFTGYEQYF. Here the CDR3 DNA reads TGTGCCAGCAGCTTGACAGGGTTTACCGGCTACGAGCAGTACTTC.

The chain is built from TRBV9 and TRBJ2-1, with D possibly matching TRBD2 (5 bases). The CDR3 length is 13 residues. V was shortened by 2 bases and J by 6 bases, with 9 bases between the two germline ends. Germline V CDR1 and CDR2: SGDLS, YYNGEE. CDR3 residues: CASSVGVGNEQFF. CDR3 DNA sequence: TGTGCCAGCAGCGTCGGGGTGGGCAATGAGCAGTTCTTC.

The CDR3 nucleotides read TGTGCCACCAGCAGAGATTTTCCATACGAGCAGTACTTC. The encoded protein is CATSRDFPYEQYF. The rearrangement uses TRBV15 and TRBJ2-7; no definite D call. V lost 0 bases and J 4 bases, leaving 7 bases between the germline ends. The CDR3 has 13 amino acids. Germline V gene data show CDR1 as LNHNV and CDR2 as YYDKDF (reference sequence).

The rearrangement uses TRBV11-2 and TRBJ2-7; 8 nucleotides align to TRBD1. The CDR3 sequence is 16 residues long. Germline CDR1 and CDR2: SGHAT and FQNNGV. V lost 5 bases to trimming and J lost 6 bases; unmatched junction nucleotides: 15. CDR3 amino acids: CASSTRSGTGRGEQYF. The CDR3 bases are TGTGCCAGCAGCACCCGTTCCGGGACAGGCCGCGGCGAGCAGTACTTC. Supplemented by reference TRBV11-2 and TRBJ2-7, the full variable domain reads EAGVAQSPRYKIIEKRQSVAFWCNPISGHATLYWYQQILGQGPKLLIQFQNNGVVDDSQLPKDRFSAERLKGVDSTLKIQPAKLEDSAVYLCASSTRSGTGRGEQYFGPGTRLTVT.

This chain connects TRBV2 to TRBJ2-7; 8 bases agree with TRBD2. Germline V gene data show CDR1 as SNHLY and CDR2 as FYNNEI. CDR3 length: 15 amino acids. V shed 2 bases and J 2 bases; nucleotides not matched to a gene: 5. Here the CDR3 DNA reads TGTGCCAGCAGTGAATGGCGGGAGGCCCCCTACGAGCAGTACTTC. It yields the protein CASSEWREAPYEQYF.

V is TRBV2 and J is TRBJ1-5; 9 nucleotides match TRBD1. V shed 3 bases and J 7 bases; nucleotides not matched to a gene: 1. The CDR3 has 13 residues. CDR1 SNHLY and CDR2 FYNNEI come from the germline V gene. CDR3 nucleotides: TGTGCCAGCAGTGAGGACAGGGGCCAGCCCCAGCATTTT. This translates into CASSEDRGQPQHF.

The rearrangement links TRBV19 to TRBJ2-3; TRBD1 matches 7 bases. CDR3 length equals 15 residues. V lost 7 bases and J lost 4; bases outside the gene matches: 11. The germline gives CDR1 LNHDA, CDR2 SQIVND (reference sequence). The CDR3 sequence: CASTFGDSRADTQYF. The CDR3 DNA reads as TGTGCCAGTACCTTTGGGGACAGTAGGGCAGATACGCAGTATTTT.